The sequence of this TCR beta chain was determined in a study of blood T cell repertoires in COVID-19. The CDR3 loop spans 14 amino acids. Germline V gene lookup returns CDR1 PRHDT and CDR2 FYEKMQ (reference sequence). The V segment lost 7 bases and the J segment 1 base; nucleotides outside the gene matches: 6. Clones were read by immunoSEQ multiplex PCR, and TCRdb kept only the in-frame ones, dropping some. This table has roughly 120,000 clones, roughly 80% appearing once. The sample comprised peripheral blood. The V and J genes are TRBV13 and TRBJ2-5, with 7 bases lining up with TRBD2. This TCR came from a man aged 45-60 years with acute or convalescent COVID-19. The CDR3 spells CASTTWGGQETQYF. As DNA, the CDR3 is TGTGCCAGCACCACTTGGGGGGGCCAAGAGACCCAGTACTTC.